The table lists the clone carrying this TCR beta chain with a few counts. Its antigen is currently unknown. This specimen comes from a study of early T cells in non-severe SARS-CoV-2 infection. Overall study context: Alpha and beta chains were unpaired, from unsorted whole-blood bulk RNA.

The CDR3 is made up of 12 amino acids. V gave up 5 bases and J gave up 7 bases, with 11 bases separating them. Study outcomes and limitations: Matching with VDJdb favored anti-spike CD8 responses (missing private and CD4 specificities).

The TCR library protocol attached unique molecular identifiers to the individual cDNA molecules. TCRdb re-derived calls from the 5' RACE reads in MiXCR, one entry per CDR3 protein. The sample lists around 60,000 distinct CDR3 sequences, 20% occurring once. The TCR originated in an adult who was a healthcare worker with PCR-confirmed SARS-CoV-2 infection or an uninfected control (not recorded which). Sequenced material: whole blood, taken at baseline. The V gene is TRBV12-3 or TRBV12-4, the J gene TRBJ1-1; D is ambiguous. The CDR3 loop is CASSTTSVEAFF. The CDR3 DNA is TGTGCCAGCAGTACAACAAGTGTTGAAGCTTTCTTT.